These 9 T cell receptor beta chains share one sample of origin, sequenced in a study of blood T cell repertoires in COVID-19. The assay was immunoSEQ multiplex PCR, and TCRdb's table has in-frame clones only and misses some. The sample includes about 390,000 clones, 87% of them seen just once. The sequencing input was PBMCs or T cells enriched from blood (not recorded which). All receptors come from a woman in her forties or fifties who had recovered from COVID-19.

This clone was seen a few times. The chain combines TRBV7-9 with TRBJ2-5; the D gene is possibly TRBD1 (6 bases). V lost 1 base, J lost 4 bases, and 13 bases lay in between. This CDR3 region has 15 residues. Germline assignment: CDR1 SEHNR and CDR2 FQNEAQ (reference sequence). The CDR3 reads CASSLEAGVGETQYF. In DNA, the CDR3 is TGTGCCAGCAGCTTAGAGGCAGGGGTGGGAGAGACCCAGTACTTC.

This sequence joins TRBV6-5 and TRBJ1-4, with D unresolved. The CDR3 covers 15 residues. The germline V and J ends were trimmed by 0 bases and 6 bases, with 11 bases remaining between them. CDR1 and CDR2 from the germline V gene are MNHEY and SVGAGI. CDR3 residues: CASSYSGTKDEKLFF. The CDR3 DNA follows: TGTGCCAGCAGTTACTCCGGAACTAAAGATGAAAAACTGTTTTTT.

The chain links TRBV15 to TRBJ2-3, with 15 bases fitting TRBD2. Losses at the gene ends were 3 bases for V and 2 bases for J; bases not matched to a gene: 9. CDR1 and CDR2 from the germline V gene are LNHNV and YYDKDF (reference sequence). The CDR3 is made up of 19 amino acids. The CDR3 here is CATSRSGTSGGRDTDTQYF. DNA of the CDR3: TGTGCCACCAGCAGGTCCGGGACTAGCGGGGGGCGAGACACAGATACGCAGTATTTT.

This chain uses TRBV29-1 with TRBJ2-1, with TRBD2 identical over 12 bases. CDR3 length: 15 residues. With 5 bases clipped from V and 4 bases from J, the junction kept 6 bases outside the gene matches. CDR1 is SQVTM, CDR2 ANQGSEA, per germline. CDR3 DNA sequence: TGCAGCGTTCTGCAACTAGCGGGGGGTTACAATGAGCAGTTCTTC. This translates into CSVLQLAGGYNEQFF.

The chain joins TRBV15 to TRBJ2-1, with D possibly matching TRBD1 (5 bases). Germline lookup yields CDR1 LNHNV and CDR2 YYDKDF (reference sequence). Trimming took 0 bases from V and 7 from J, leaving 13 bases between them. The CDR3 extends over 15 amino acids. As DNA, the CDR3 is TGTGCCACCAGCAGAGATTACAGGCAGTCGAATGAGCAGTTCTTC. Its translation is CATSRDYRQSNEQFF.

V is TRBV19 and J is TRBJ2-7, with 10 bases identical to TRBD1. There are 16 residues in the CDR3. V shed 5 bases, J shed 2 bases, and the junction held 9 bases outside the gene matches. Germline-derived CDR1 and CDR2 are LNHDA and SQIVND (reference sequence). The CDR3 is CASSPGTGELTYEQYF. DNA of the CDR3: TGTGCCAGTAGTCCCGGGACAGGGGAGCTCACCTACGAGCAGTACTTC.

This chain joins TRBV3-1 (or the pseudogene TRBV3-2) and TRBJ1-1; TRBD1 matches 8 bases. Germline values: CDR1 LGHDT, CDR2 YNNKEL (reference sequence). V dropped 4 bases and J dropped 2; count of bases not matched to a gene: 6. The CDR3 loop spans 15 amino acids. CDR3 bases: TGTGCCAGCAGCCCCCGGACAGGGTCAAACACTGAAGCTTTCTTT. Encoded protein: CASSPRTGSNTEAFF.

The rearrangement joins TRBV6-5 to TRBJ2-2; TRBD2 matches 11 bases. The CDR3 sequence is 16 residues long. CDR1 is MNHEY, CDR2 SVGAGI, per germline. J gave up 9 bases and V 2 bases, and 8 bases lay outside the gene matches. CDR3 bases: TGTGCCAGCAGTTACGGGCCCCCTAGCGGGGGGAGGGAGCTGTTTTTT. It yields the protein CASSYGPPSGGRELFF.

J is TRBJ2-2 and V is TRBV7-2; 8 bases are a match to TRBD2. This CDR3 is 16 amino acids long. V gave up 8 bases and J gave up 6 bases; unmatched junction bases: 14. The germline gives CDR1 SGHTA, CDR2 FQGNSA. The CDR3 DNA reads TGTGCCAGCTGTCCGGGACTAGTAGAAAACGCCGGGGAGCTGTTTTTT. It encodes CASCPGLVENAGELFF.